This TCR beta chain stems from a study of blood T cell repertoires in COVID-19. Study at large: Researchers got acute and convalescent COVID-19 samples from the United States, Italy and Spain. PBMCs, B-cell-depleted T cells, or T cells were the source of the cDNA or gDNA that made up the material.

In the source study's methods: Amplifying reference gene primers gave estimates of nucleated cell counts. Produced via immunoSEQ multiplex PCR; TCRdb's table is partial and in-frame only. That table furnishes V, J and clone size, whereas the DNA furnished D and trimming. The table records tens of thousands of clones, 89% of them present only once. The CDR3 has 15 amino acids. V lost 3 bases, J lost 6 bases, and 2 bases stayed unmatched. Germline values: CDR1 SGHDN, CDR2 FVKESK. The J gene is TRBJ2-1, the V gene TRBV14; 13 bases fit TRBD2. The sequenced material came from peripheral blood. The sequence came from a woman aged 50 to 65 with active COVID-19. The CDR3 DNA reads as TGTGCCAGCAGCCAGGGACTAGCGGGATTCAATGAGCAGTTCTTC. Translation gives CASSQGLAGFNEQFF.